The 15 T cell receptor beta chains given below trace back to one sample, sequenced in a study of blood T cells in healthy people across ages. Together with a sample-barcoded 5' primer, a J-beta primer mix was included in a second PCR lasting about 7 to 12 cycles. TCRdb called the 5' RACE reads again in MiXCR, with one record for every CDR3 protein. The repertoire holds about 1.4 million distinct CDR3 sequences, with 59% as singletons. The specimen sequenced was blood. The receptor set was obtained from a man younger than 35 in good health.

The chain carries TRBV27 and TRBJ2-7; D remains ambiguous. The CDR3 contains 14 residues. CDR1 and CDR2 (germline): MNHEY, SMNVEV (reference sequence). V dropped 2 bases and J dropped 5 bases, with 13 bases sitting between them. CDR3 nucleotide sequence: TGTGCCAGCAGTTTAATTAGTCCCCCCCACGAGCAGTACTTC. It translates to CASSLISPPHEQYF.

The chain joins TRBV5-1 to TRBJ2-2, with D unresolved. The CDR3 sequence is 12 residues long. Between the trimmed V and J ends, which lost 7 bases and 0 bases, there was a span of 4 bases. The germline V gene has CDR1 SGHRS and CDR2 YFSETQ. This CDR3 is CASHPNTGELFF. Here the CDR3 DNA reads TGCGCCAGCCACCCGAACACCGGGGAGCTGTTTTTT.

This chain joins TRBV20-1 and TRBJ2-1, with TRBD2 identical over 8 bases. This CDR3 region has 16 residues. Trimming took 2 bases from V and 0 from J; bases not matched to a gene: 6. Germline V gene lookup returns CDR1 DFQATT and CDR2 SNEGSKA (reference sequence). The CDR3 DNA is TGCAGTGCTAGACCTACTAGCGGCTACTCCTACAATGAGCAGTTCTTC. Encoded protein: CSARPTSGYSYNEQFF.

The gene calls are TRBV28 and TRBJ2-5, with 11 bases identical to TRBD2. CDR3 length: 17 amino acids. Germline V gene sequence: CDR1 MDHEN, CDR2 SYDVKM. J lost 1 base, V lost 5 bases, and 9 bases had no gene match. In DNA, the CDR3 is TGTGCCAGCAGTGATCCCCGACTAGCGGGGTCCCAAGAGACCCAGTACTTC. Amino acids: CASSDPRLAGSQETQYF.

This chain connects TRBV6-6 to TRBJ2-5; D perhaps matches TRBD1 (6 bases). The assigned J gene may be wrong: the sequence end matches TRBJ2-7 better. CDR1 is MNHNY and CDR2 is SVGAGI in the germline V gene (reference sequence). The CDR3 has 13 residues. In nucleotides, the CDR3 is TGTGCCAGCAGTCTTACAGGGATCCGCGAGCAGTACTTC. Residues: CASSLTGIREQYF.

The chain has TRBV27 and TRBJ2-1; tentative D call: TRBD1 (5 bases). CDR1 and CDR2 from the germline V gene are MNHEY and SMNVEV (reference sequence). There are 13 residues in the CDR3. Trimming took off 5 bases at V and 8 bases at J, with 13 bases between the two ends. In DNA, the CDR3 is TGTGCCAGCAGTCCCCAGGGAATACATGAGCAGTTCTTC. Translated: CASSPQGIHEQFF.

The CDR3, as DNA: TGCAGTGCCAAGACTAGTTCTGAGACCCAGTACTTC. This sequence encodes CSAKTSSETQYF. The genes are TRBV20-1 and TRBJ2-5; D is possibly TRBD2 (6 bases). CDR1 DFQATT and CDR2 SNEGSKA come from the germline V gene (reference sequence). V was cut by 6 bases and J by 5 bases, with 13 bases left in between. The CDR3 covers 12 residues.

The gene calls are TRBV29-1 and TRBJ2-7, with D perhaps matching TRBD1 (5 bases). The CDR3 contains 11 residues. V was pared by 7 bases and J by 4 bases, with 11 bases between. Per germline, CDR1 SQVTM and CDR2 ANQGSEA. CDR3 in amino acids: CSGAYRYEQYF. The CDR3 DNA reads TGCAGCGGAGCCTACAGGTACGAGCAGTACTTC.

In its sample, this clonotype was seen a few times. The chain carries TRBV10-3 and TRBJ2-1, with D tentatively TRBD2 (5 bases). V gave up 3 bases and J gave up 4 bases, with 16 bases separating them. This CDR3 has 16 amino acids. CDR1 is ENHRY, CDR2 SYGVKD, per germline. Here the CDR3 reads CAISETVARTYNEQFF. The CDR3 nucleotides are TGTGCCATCAGTGAAACGGTAGCGAGAACTTACAATGAGCAGTTCTTC.

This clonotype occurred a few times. The DNA for the CDR3 is TGCAGTGCTCTGAAGGGGGCAAGAAACATTCAGTACTTC. Translated: CSALKGARNIQYF. The rearrangement joins TRBV20-1 to TRBJ2-4; the match to TRBD1 covers 7 bases. V gave up 5 bases and J gave up 6 bases; unmatched junction bases: 7. CDR3 length: 13 residues. CDR1 and CDR2 (germline): DFQATT, SNEGSKA (reference sequence).

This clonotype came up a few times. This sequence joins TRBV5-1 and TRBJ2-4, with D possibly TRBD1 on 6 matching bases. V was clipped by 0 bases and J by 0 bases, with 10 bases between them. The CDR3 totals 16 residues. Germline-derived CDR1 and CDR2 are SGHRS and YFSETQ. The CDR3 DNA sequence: TGCGCCAGCAGCTTGGTATCAGGGGTAGCCAAAAACATTCAGTACTTC. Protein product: CASSLVSGVAKNIQYF.

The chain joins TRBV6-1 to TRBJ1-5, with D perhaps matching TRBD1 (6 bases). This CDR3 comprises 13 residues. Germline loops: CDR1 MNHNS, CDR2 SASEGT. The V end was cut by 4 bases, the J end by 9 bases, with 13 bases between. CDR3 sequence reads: CASSADSTGPQHF. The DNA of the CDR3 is TGTGCCAGCAGTGCGGACAGTACGGGGCCCCAGCATTTT.

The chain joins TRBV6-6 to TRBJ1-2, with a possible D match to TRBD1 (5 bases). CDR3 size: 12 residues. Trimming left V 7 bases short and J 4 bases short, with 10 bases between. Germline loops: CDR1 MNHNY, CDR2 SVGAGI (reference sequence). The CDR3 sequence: CASTGPLYGYTF. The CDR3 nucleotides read TGTGCCAGCACGGGACCGCTCTATGGCTACACCTTC.

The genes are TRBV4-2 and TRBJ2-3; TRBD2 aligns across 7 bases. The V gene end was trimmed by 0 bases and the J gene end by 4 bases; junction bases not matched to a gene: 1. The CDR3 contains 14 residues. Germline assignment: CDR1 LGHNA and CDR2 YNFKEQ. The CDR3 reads CASSQDGGSDTQYF. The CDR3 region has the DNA TGTGCCAGCAGCCAAGACGGGGGGTCAGATACGCAGTATTTT.

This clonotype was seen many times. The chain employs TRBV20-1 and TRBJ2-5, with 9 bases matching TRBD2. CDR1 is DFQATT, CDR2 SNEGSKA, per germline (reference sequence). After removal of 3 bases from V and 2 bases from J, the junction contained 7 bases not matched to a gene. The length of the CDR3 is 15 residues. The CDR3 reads CSASLLAGTQETQYF. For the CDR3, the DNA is TGCAGTGCTAGCCTACTAGCGGGCACACAAGAGACCCAGTACTTC.